This T cell receptor (beta chain) was captured by sequencing in a study of blood T cell repertoires in COVID-19. TCRdb keeps only in-frame clones here, not all; method: immunoSEQ multiplex PCR. The sample includes about 150,000 clones, just under 85% of them seen just once. The sample consisted of peripheral blood. The receptor was derived from an elderly woman with COVID-19, enrolled during active disease.

CDR3 sequence (DNA): TGTGCCAGCAGCTCGTTCCGGGACAGGGCCGTCTATGGCTACACCTTC. It specifies CASSSFRDRAVYGYTF. The V and J genes are TRBV3-1 (or the pseudogene TRBV3-2) and TRBJ1-2; 9 nucleotides align to TRBD1. The J segment lost 4 bases and the V segment lost 5 bases, leaving 11 bases of the junction unmatched. Germline values: CDR1 LGHDT, CDR2 YNNKEL (reference sequence). This CDR3 has 16 amino acids.